These T cell receptor beta chains were read from a single sample in a study of blood T cell repertoires in COVID-19. Method: immunoSEQ multiplex PCR; TCRdb's copy keeps in-frame clones and lacks some. Of some 100,000 clones detected, roughly nine tenths appear once; the ten largest clones hold 0.85% to 1%. The sample consisted of peripheral blood. These receptors were obtained from a man aged 55 to 70 with acute or convalescent COVID-19. The CDR3 runs from the conserved cysteine through the conserved F or W.

V: TRBV7-9
CDR3: CASSLVLASYNEQFF

V: TRBV30
CDR3: CAWSAGVPYEQYF

V: TRBV18
CDR3: CASSGSANSPLHF

V: TRBV19
CDR3: CASSIARGAGNQPQHF

V: TRBV10-3
CDR3: CAISSGGAGGFDTQYF

V: TRBV29-1
CDR3: CSVRRGDTEAFF

V: TRBV9
CDR3: CASSVGQGVGEAFF

V: TRBV30
CDR3: CAWSLRHDTEAFF

V: TRBV3-1/TRBV3-2
CDR3: CASSSRQSLGGYTF

V: TRBV14
CDR3: CASSQGVGGYTDTQYF

V: TRBV30
CDR3: CACRDRVSPLHF

V: TRBV27
CDR3: CASSFATNEKLFF

V: TRBV4-1
CDR3: CASSQQGAITDTQYF

V: TRBV10-3
CDR3: CAISERGGAGQPQHF

V: TRBV19
CDR3: CASSISGSPFYNEQFF

V: TRBV5-6
CDR3: CASSLVASGSTDTQYF

V: TRBV4-1
CDR3: CASSQDTDTETSGYTF

V: TRBV11-2
CDR3: CASSPGRTGANVLTF

V: TRBV5-1
CDR3: CASSPRMTGTGNTIYF

V: TRBV10-1
CDR3: CASSAALAGGPEEQFF

V: TRBV28
CDR3: CASSLLGTGGLAFF

V: TRBV11-3
CDR3: CASSLDPPAGYGYTF

V: TRBV11-2
CDR3: CASSDKSGGKLFF

V: TRBV7-9
CDR3: CASSFGESYGYTF

V: TRBV15
CDR3: CATTVGAGNTIYF

V: TRBV13
CDR3: CASSSTGWDEQFF

V: TRBV16
CDR3: CASRQGDLITEAFF

V: TRBV6-4
CDR3: CASSDWGYFSF

V: TRBV3-1/TRBV3-2
CDR3: CASSHRQGATDTQYF

V: TRBV28
CDR3: CASSLSMGQVAEAFF

V: TRBV27
CDR3: CASSPPVFETGGIQPQHF

V: TRBV10-2
CDR3: CASRGGIMGGTDTQYF

V: TRBV27
CDR3: CASSSTPPGLAGDTTGELFF

V: TRBV9
CDR3: CASSVEGQGAYEQYF

V: TRBV6-6
CDR3: CASSRRHGSRDSTSYEQYF

V: TRBV2
CDR3: CASSETRAGTEAFF

V: TRBV12-3/TRBV12-4
CDR3: CASSVGGDEAFF

V: TRBV27
CDR3: CASSPPSSSYNEQFF

V: TRBV2
CDR3: CASSPPGTYYEQYF

V: TRBV28
CDR3: CASSFPGAPIYEQFF

V: TRBV11-2
CDR3: CASSLAGQGIATNEKLFF

V: TRBV29-1
CDR3: CSVLAHGGDNEQFF

V: TRBV9
CDR3: CASSYLAGWSNTDTQYF

V: TRBV2
CDR3: CASSGSSGATNEKLFF

V: TRBV19
CDR3: CASSLLGQGSPVF

V: TRBV5-1
CDR3: CASSLVPEGDTEAFF

V: TRBV27
CDR3: CASSLGGRRSYNEQFF

V: TRBV7-9
CDR3: CASSPGIGGLQETQYF

V: TRBV7-9
CDR3: CASSRGASGGGSQETQYF

V: TRBV7-8
CDR3: CASSLDGVQPQHF

V: TRBV29-1
CDR3: CSAGDRGETQYF

V: TRBV19
CDR3: CASRDTGTADNEQFF

V: TRBV9
CDR3: CASSDRDRVSPLHF

V: TRBV6-2/TRBV6-3
CDR3: CASSYWGLAGYQGEQYF

V: TRBV11-3
CDR3: CASSLGGNTDTQYF

V: TRBV9
CDR3: CASSALTGPDTEAFF

V: TRBV13
CDR3: CASSLGGISTDTQYF

V: TRBV6-5
CDR3: CAVRARADTQYF

V: TRBV13
CDR3: CASSLRGQPNEKLFF